What follows are 26 T cell receptor beta chains derived from one specimen sequenced in a study of beta chain features in type 1 diabetes. The isolated RNA, all of it, was reverse transcribed, so expressed TCRB transcripts were what got sequenced. Sequenced by immunoSEQ multiplex PCR; TCRdb stores in-frame clones only, minus some. The profile covers 140,000 to 150,000 clones, with approximately 52% appearing a single time and under 0.45% taken by the ten largest. Sequences were obtained from Tregs from blood. The receptors here all came from a man younger than 35 in good health.

The chain employs TRBV18 and TRBJ2-1, with 12 bases fitting TRBD2. CDR1 is KGHSH and CDR2 is LQKENI in the germline V gene. The CDR3 runs 15 residues. The V and J ends lost 5 bases and 5 bases, in that order; junction bases with no gene match: 4. DNA for the CDR3: TGTGCCAGCTCAAGGACTAGCGGGACCGACAATGAGCAGTTCTTC. Translated: CASSRTSGTDNEQFF.

The chain recombines TRBV7-9 with TRBJ2-7; D perhaps matches TRBD1 (6 bases). The CDR3 runs 15 residues. Germline loops: CDR1 SEHNR, CDR2 FQNEAQ (reference sequence). V lost 3 bases to trimming and J lost 2 bases, with 14 bases between them. Here the CDR3 reads CASSLGFGDTYEQYF. CDR3 in DNA: TGTGCCAGCAGCTTGGGTTTCGGGGACACCTACGAGCAGTACTTC.

The chain recombines TRBV28 with TRBJ2-5, with D perhaps matching TRBD2 (6 bases). Germline CDR1 and CDR2: MDHEN and SYDVKM. The V and J ends lost 4 bases and 5 bases respectively, with 17 bases between them. This CDR3 has 15 residues. This chain's CDR3 is CASSYSDGAGETQYF. The DNA of the CDR3 is TGTGCCAGCAGTTACTCCGACGGGGCGGGGGAGACCCAGTACTTC.

This clone has only a few counts. The V gene is TRBV23-1, the J gene TRBJ2-5; D is possibly TRBD2 (6 bases). TRBV23-1 is identified as an open reading frame with a role that is uncertain. The CDR3 is 10 amino acids. CDR3 loop: CSGRQETQYF. The CDR3 DNA reads as TGCTCGGGGAGGCAAGAGACCCAGTACTTC.

This clone turned up a few times. The V gene is TRBV10-3, the J gene TRBJ1-2; D gene uncertain. V gave up 8 bases and J gave up 4 bases, with 11 bases separating them. The CDR3 consists of 12 residues. The germline V gene has CDR1 ENHRY and CDR2 SYGVKD. The CDR3 sequence is CAIVSPSYGYTF. The CDR3 bases are TGTGCCATCGTCTCACCTAGCTATGGCTACACCTTC.

The chain uses TRBV2 and TRBJ2-7; TRBD1 might be the D (6 bases). CDR3 length: 15 amino acids. Germline loops: CDR1 SNHLY, CDR2 FYNNEI. Deletions cut 6 bases from V and 5 bases from J, with 20 bases between. DNA for the CDR3: TGTGCCAGCAGGCCCCTCCCCCGACAGGCGAACGAGCAGTACTTC. It codes for CASRPLPRQANEQYF.

This clone has a handful of counts. This chain joins TRBV7-2 and TRBJ2-2; 13 positions agree with TRBD2. Germline assignment: CDR1 SGHTA and CDR2 FQGNSA. The length of the CDR3 is 16 residues. V lost 5 bases to trimming and J lost 5 bases; unmatched junction nucleotides: 5. The CDR3 sequence is CASSPQGLAGTGELFF. The CDR3 region has the DNA TGTGCCAGCAGCCCCCAGGGACTAGCGGGAACCGGGGAGCTGTTTTTT. Full variable domain (missing parts from reference TRBV7-2 and TRBJ2-2): GAGVSQSPSNKVTEKGKDVELRCDPISGHTALYWYRQSLGQGLEFLIYFQGNSAPDKSGLPSDRFSAERTGGSVSTLTIQRTQQEDSAVYLCASSPQGLAGTGELFFGEGSRLTVL.

V gene TRBV11-2 combines with J gene TRBJ2-7; tentatively, D is TRBD1 (6 bases). V was shortened by 5 bases and J by 3 bases, with 17 bases between the two germline ends. There are 15 residues in the CDR3. Germline CDR1 and CDR2: SGHAT and FQNNGV. CDR3 sequence reads: CASSLTGGRGYEQYF. In DNA, the CDR3 is TGTGCCAGCAGCCTTACCGGTGGCAGGGGCTACGAGCAGTACTTC.

This clone was found a few times. The J gene is TRBJ2-3, the V gene TRBV19; 12 bases map to TRBD2. With 4 bases clipped from V and 0 bases from J, the junction kept 5 bases outside the gene matches. The germline V gene has CDR1 LNHDA and CDR2 SQIVND (reference sequence). The CDR3 extends over 17 amino acids. The CDR3 loop is CASSKGLAGPSTDTQYF. The CDR3 DNA sequence: TGTGCCAGTAGTAAGGGACTAGCGGGTCCCAGCACAGATACGCAGTATTTT.

This clone showed up just a few times. The chain carries TRBV7-2 and TRBJ1-5, with D perhaps matching TRBD1 (6 bases). Trimming removed 4 bases at V and 2 bases at J, with 12 bases between. The CDR3 is 15 residues long. Germline V gene sequence: CDR1 SGHTA, CDR2 FQGNSA. CDR3 sequence reads: CASSSGVQGNQPQHF. CDR3 nucleotide sequence: TGTGCCAGCAGCTCAGGGGTCCAGGGCAATCAGCCCCAGCATTTT.

The CDR3 reads CASSFNRDSEQYF. The CDR3 region has the DNA TGTGCCAGCAGCTTTAACAGGGATAGCGAGCAGTACTTC. V gene TRBV5-6 combines with J gene TRBJ2-7; tentatively, D is TRBD1 (6 bases). Per the germline V gene, CDR1 is SGHDT and CDR2 is YYEEEE. Trimming took 2 bases from V and 6 from J, leaving 12 bases between them. The length of the CDR3 is 13 residues.

The J gene is TRBJ2-1, the V gene TRBV7-9; D perhaps matches TRBD2 (6 bases). In germline, CDR1 is SEHNR, CDR2 FQNEAQ (reference sequence). V lost 5 bases to trimming and J lost 5 bases, with 16 bases between them. The CDR3 spans 15 residues. CDR3 protein: CASSPRGIQNNEQFF. The CDR3 coding sequence is TGTGCCAGCAGCCCCCGCGGGATACAAAACAATGAGCAGTTCTTC.

This chain uses TRBV7-2 with TRBJ2-7; TRBD1 aligns across 8 bases. Trimming removed 5 bases from V and 3 bases from J; junction bases left unmatched: 9. Germline V gives CDR1 SGHTA, CDR2 FQGNSA. CDR3 length: 15 residues. DNA for the CDR3: TGTGCCAGCAGCATAATAGGACAGGGCCTCTACGAGCAGTACTTC. As protein: CASSIIGQGLYEQYF.

This rearrangement joins TRBV28 to TRBJ2-1; D unresolved. This CDR3 region has 11 residues. Germline-derived CDR1 and CDR2 are MDHEN and SYDVKM. Trimming removed 3 bases at V and 8 bases at J, with 5 bases between. The CDR3 here is CASSFRDEQFF. The CDR3 nucleotides read TGTGCCAGCAGTTTCCGAGATGAGCAGTTCTTC.

The CDR3 DNA reads TGTGCCAGCAGCGCGCGAGATACCGGGGAGCTGTTTTTT. This translates into CASSARDTGELFF. The chain couples TRBV7-6 to TRBJ2-2; D is uncertain. CDR1 and CDR2 from the germline V gene are SGHVS and FNYEAQ. The V end lost 5 bases, the J end lost 5 bases, and 9 bases lay between the germline ends. This CDR3 spans 13 amino acids.

The CDR3 sequence: CASSLWTDNQPQHF. CDR3 DNA: TGTGCCAGCAGCTTATGGACAGATAATCAGCCCCAGCATTTT. The chain recombines TRBV5-8 with TRBJ1-5, with D possibly TRBD1 on 6 matching bases. Germline loops: CDR1 SGHTS, CDR2 YDEGEE. The CDR3 loop spans 14 amino acids. V was cut by 2 bases and J by 4 bases, with 10 bases left in between.

The chain combines TRBV18 with TRBJ1-1, with D possibly matching TRBD1 (5 bases). With 2 bases removed from V and 1 base from J, the gap between germline ends came to 11 bases. Per germline, CDR1 KGHSH and CDR2 LQKENI. CDR3 length: 15 amino acids. The DNA for the CDR3 is TGTGCCAGCTCACCATCTCGCCAGGGGAACACTGAAGCTTTCTTT. Translation: CASSPSRQGNTEAFF.

In this sample, this clone turned up a few times. V gene TRBV6-5 combines with J gene TRBJ1-2, with 7 bases aligning to TRBD1. J was trimmed by 4 bases and V by 6 bases; bases with no gene match: 2. The CDR3 consists of 12 residues. Germline assignment: CDR1 MNHEY and CDR2 SVGAGI. The DNA for the CDR3 is TGTGCCAGCAGGACAGGGTTCTATGGCTACACCTTC. Translating it yields CASRTGFYGYTF.

This clone showed up just once. The V gene is TRBV7-9, the J gene TRBJ1-3, with 9 bases fitting TRBD1. With V trimmed by 1 base and J by 1 base, 2 bases remained unmatched. The CDR3 has 16 amino acids. CDR1 and CDR2 (germline): SEHNR, FQNEAQ (reference sequence). The CDR3 is CASSLGTGESGNTIYF. CDR3 nucleotides: TGTGCCAGCAGCTTAGGGACAGGGGAATCTGGAAACACCATATATTTT.

The genes are TRBV28 and TRBJ2-7, with a possible D match to TRBD2 (5 bases). CDR1 and CDR2 (germline): MDHEN, SYDVKM. The CDR3 runs 14 residues. Trimming stripped 2 bases from V and 2 bases from J, with 10 bases between. CDR3 protein: CASSLRGYPYEQYF. DNA for the CDR3: TGTGCCAGCAGTTTAAGAGGGTACCCCTACGAGCAGTACTTC.

The rearrangement joins TRBV10-3 to TRBJ2-2, with a possible D match to TRBD1 (6 bases). Germline CDR1 is ENHRY and CDR2 is SYGVKD. V was cut by 10 bases and J by 1 base, with 13 bases left in between. CDR3 length: 14 residues. The CDR3 here is CATRDTQNTGELFF. The CDR3 nucleotides read TGTGCCACCAGGGACACACAGAACACCGGGGAGCTGTTTTTT.

The genes are TRBV7-7 and TRBJ2-5; no firm D call. Trimming took 4 bases from V and 7 from J, leaving 16 bases between them. The CDR3 totals 14 residues. CDR1 is SSHAT, CDR2 FNYEAQ, per germline (reference sequence). CDR3 DNA: TGTGCCAGCAGCTACTCCGGAACAGAAGGGACCCAGTACTTC. This encodes CASSYSGTEGTQYF.

The chain employs TRBV6-5 and TRBJ2-7, with a weak D call TRBD1 (7 bases). The germline V and J ends were trimmed by 10 bases and 7 bases, with 14 bases remaining between them. The length of the CDR3 is 11 residues. The V gene's germline CDR1 is MNHEY and CDR2 SVGAGI. The CDR3 DNA is TGTGCCACCTCAGGGGGGTGGGAGCAGTACTTC. Encoded protein: CATSGGWEQYF.

This clone was counted between two and nine times. The J gene is TRBJ1-5, the V gene TRBV7-2; D remains unclear. The ends were cut back, 1 base at V and 3 bases at J, with 10 bases in the middle. This CDR3 is 15 amino acids long. CDR1 is SGHTA, CDR2 FQGNSA, per germline. The CDR3 nucleotides read TGTGCCAGCAGCTTAGTGGCGGAAGACAATCAGCCCCAGCATTTT. It translates to CASSLVAEDNQPQHF.

The CDR3 sequence: CAWSGRGVEAFF. Here the CDR3 DNA reads TGTGCCTGGAGTGGCAGGGGGGTGGAAGCTTTCTTT. The rearrangement links TRBV30 to TRBJ1-1; 7 bases agree with TRBD1. From germline, CDR1 is GTSNPN and CDR2 SVGIG (reference sequence). The CDR3 runs 12 residues. The ends lost 1 base at V and 8 bases at J; junction bases unmatched: 4.

This clone appeared a single time. This sequence joins TRBV2 and TRBJ2-7; D perhaps matches TRBD1 (5 bases). Germline CDR1 and CDR2: SNHLY and FYNNEI. V lost 8 bases and J lost 3, with 11 bases in between. The length of the CDR3 is 12 residues. The CDR3 coding sequence is TGTGCCAGCTTTGGGCAGGGCTACGAGCAGTACTTC. This codes for CASFGQGYEQYF.